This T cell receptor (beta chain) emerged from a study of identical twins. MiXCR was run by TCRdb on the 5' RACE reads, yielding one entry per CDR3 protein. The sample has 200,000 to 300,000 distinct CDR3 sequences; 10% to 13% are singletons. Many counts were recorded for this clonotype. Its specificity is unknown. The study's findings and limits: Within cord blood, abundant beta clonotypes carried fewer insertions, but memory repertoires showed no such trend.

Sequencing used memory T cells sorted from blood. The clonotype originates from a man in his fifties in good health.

CDR3 sequence: CASSRSRTGRKEQFF. The CDR3, as DNA: TGCGCCAGCAGCCGTTCCAGGACAGGCAGGAAGGAGCAGTTCTTC. V gene TRBV4-3 combines with J gene TRBJ2-1; 7 bases fit TRBD1. CDR1 and CDR2 (germline): LGHNA, YSLEER. The CDR3 covers 15 residues. The J segment lost 10 bases and the V segment lost 4 bases, leaving 13 bases of the junction unmatched.